These 13 T cell receptor beta chains were sequenced from one sample in a study of shared clonotypes between healthy human individuals (dated by TCRdb to the early 2020s). Library preparation was by the immunoSEQ multiplex PCR assay. The table was pulled from immuneACCESS by TCRdb, which kept in-frame rearrangements only. Such tables lose some clones; where checked, under half of the loss comes from unresolved V genes, and the rest has no known cause. For this sample there are approximately 100,000 clones; 68% appear just once. The ten largest account for roughly 23% of the sample. The sample taken for sequencing was memory CD8+ T cells sorted from blood. Read against the paper, the sample's cell subset or site label means: CD45RO+ cells pooled with CCR7-negative TemRA cells. The origin of the receptors is a woman in her 30s in good health.

This clone was seen at least ten times. The chain uses TRBV10-1 and TRBJ2-3, with D possibly being TRBD1 (6 bases). This CDR3 comprises 15 residues. CDR1 and CDR2 from the germline V gene are WNHNN and SYGVQD (reference sequence). V was clipped by 5 bases and J by 2 bases, with 14 bases between them. CDR3 in DNA: TGCGCCAGCAGTCTGGACAGTAGACTCACAGATACGCAGTATTTT. Protein product: CASSLDSRLTDTQYF.

This chain joins TRBV4-1 and TRBJ2-7; 12 nucleotides line up with TRBD2. V gave up 1 base and J gave up 0 bases; unmatched junction bases: 4. The CDR3 loop spans 17 amino acids. Per germline, CDR1 MGHRA and CDR2 YSYEKL. CDR3 residues: CASSQGLAGVGSYEQYF. Written as DNA, the CDR3 is TGCGCCAGCAGCCAAGGACTAGCGGGAGTGGGCTCCTACGAGCAGTACTTC.

This clone came up a few times. This sequence joins TRBV5-1 and TRBJ2-4; 7 nucleotides match TRBD1. Germline loops: CDR1 SGHRS, CDR2 YFSETQ. CDR3 size: 17 residues. The V segment lost 3 bases and the J segment 1 base; nucleotides outside the gene matches: 10. The CDR3 DNA sequence: TGCGCCAGCAGCTACCTTACAGGGGAAGGTGCCAAAAACATTCAGTACTTC. It translates to CASSYLTGEGAKNIQYF.

The chain links TRBV4-1 to TRBJ2-3; D remains ambiguous. Trimming stripped 3 bases from V and 1 base from J, with 5 bases between. The germline V gene has CDR1 MGHRA and CDR2 YSYEKL. The CDR3 length is 13 residues. CDR3 DNA sequence: TGCGCCAGCAGCCACCCTCGCACAGATACGCAGTATTTT. It is translated as CASSHPRTDTQYF.

The chain couples TRBV7-9 to TRBJ2-7, with 10 bases lining up with TRBD1. J was trimmed by 6 bases and V by 5 bases; bases with no gene match: 13. The CDR3 length is 16 residues. Germline loops: CDR1 SEHNR, CDR2 FQNEAQ (reference sequence). CDR3 region: CASSPIGGTGATEQYF. CDR3 nucleotides: TGTGCCAGCAGCCCAATAGGAGGGACAGGGGCTACCGAGCAGTACTTC.

This clone was seen ten or more times. The V gene is TRBV25-1, the J gene TRBJ1-1; no firm D call. Germline V gene data show CDR1 as MGHDK and CDR2 as SYGVNS. Trimming removed 8 bases at V and 1 base at J, with 11 bases between. The CDR3 has 13 amino acids. CDR3 DNA sequence: TGTGCCAGCCAAAGTCGGGAGAACACTGAAGCTTTCTTT. Its translation: CASQSRENTEAFF.

The V and J genes are TRBV4-2 and TRBJ1-2; 8 positions agree with TRBD1. The CDR3 has 19 residues. Trimming took 3 bases from V and 8 from J; bases not matched to a gene: 23. Germline-derived CDR1 and CDR2 are LGHNA and YNFKEQ. CDR3 nucleotide sequence: TGTGCCAGCAGCCACCCGGGACAGGAAAGAGTTTCGCCAACGCGGGGCTACACCTTC. It encodes CASSHPGQERVSPTRGYTF.

This clone was seen ten or more times. A junction boundary mismatches the germline segment, possibly from a read error. This CDR3 reads CASSQGLAVSSYEQYF. The CDR3 DNA reads TGCGCCAGCAGCCAAGGACTAGCGGTTTCATCCTACGAGCAGTACTTC. The rearrangement joins TRBV7-8 to TRBJ2-7, with 10 bases matching TRBD2. CDR3 size: 16 residues. From germline, CDR1 is SGHVS and CDR2 FQNEAQ.

This clone was seen ten or more times. V and J are TRBV10-1 and TRBJ2-1; TRBD1 matches 7 bases. V gave up 3 bases and J gave up 5 bases; unmatched junction bases: 10. CDR1 is WNHNN, CDR2 SYGVQD, per germline (reference sequence). The CDR3 is 16 residues long. Here the CDR3 DNA reads TGCGCCAGCAGTGACCTACCGGGACAGCCTCACAATGAGCAGTTCTTC. Encoded protein: CASSDLPGQPHNEQFF.

This clone appeared a few times. V and J are TRBV28 and TRBJ1-2; D is perhaps TRBD1 (5 bases). V lost 5 bases, J lost 0 bases, and 16 bases lay in between. The CDR3 sequence is 16 residues long. In germline, CDR1 is MDHEN, CDR2 SYDVKM. The DNA for the CDR3 is TGTGCCAGCAGTACTATTCTTGGGACTACTAACTATGGCTACACCTTC. It encodes CASSTILGTTNYGYTF.

In the case of this clone: This probably arose from a read error, given a far larger clone one base away. Additional DNA sequences in this sample encode the identical CDR3. The chain couples TRBV9 to TRBJ2-7; TRBD2 aligns across 7 bases. This CDR3 is built from 14 residues. Germline V gene sequence: CDR1 SGDLS, CDR2 YYNGEE. The CDR3, as DNA: TGTGCCAGTAGCGCGAGCGGGAAACTGGACGAGCAGTACTTC. It specifies CASSASGKLDEQYF.

The CDR3 protein is CASSLEVRGNQPQHF. CDR3 nucleotides: TGTGCCAGCAGCTTGGAAGTCCGGGGCAATCAGCCCCAGCATTTT. V gene TRBV5-5 combines with J gene TRBJ1-5; D unresolved. The CDR3 spans 15 residues. Trimming took 0 bases from V and 2 from J, leaving 9 bases between them. Germline lookup yields CDR1 SGHKS and CDR2 YYEKEE (reference sequence).

J is TRBJ1-3 and V is TRBV7-2; D remains ambiguous. V was pared by 2 bases and J by 0 bases, with 14 bases between. Germline V lookup: CDR1 SGHTA, CDR2 FQGNSA. The CDR3 spans 17 residues. CDR3 loop: CASSLQYTKVSGNTIYF. In DNA, the CDR3 is TGTGCCAGCAGCTTACAGTACACAAAAGTCTCTGGAAACACCATATATTTT. The full variable domain, in which reference TRBV7-2 and TRBJ1-3 provide the parts outside the CDR3, is GAGVSQSPSNKVTEKGKDVELRCDPISGHTALYWYRQSLGQGLEFLIYFQGNSAPDKSGLPSDRFSAERTGGSVSTLTIQRTQQEDSAVYLCASSLQYTKVSGNTIYFGEGSWLTVV.